The rows below give T cell receptor beta chains drawn from one sample of a study of PD-L1 blockade in urothelial cancer. TCRdb's copy holds only in-frame clones and misses some; the assay was immunoSEQ multiplex PCR. The sample lists some 48,000 clones, roughly 80% seen once, with 8.8% in the top ten. Sample: PBMCs, taken around atezolizumab (anti-PD-L1) treatment. Receptors were obtained from a man between 65 and 85 years old with urothelial cancer. Each CDR3 is given with its conserved first and last residue. A D gene is named only where the DNA matches it firmly. The size entry is marked missing in some rows and otherwise reads once, few, many or a size class.

D gene	V gene	clone size	J gene	CDR3 DNA	CDR3 protein
TRBD1	TRBV10-2	.	TRBJ2-7	TGCGCCAGCAGCGAAAACCGGGACAGGACCTACGAGCAGTACTTC	CASSENRDRTYEQYF
TRBD1	TRBV2	.	TRBJ1-2	TGTGCCAGCACCATGGGGGGGACAGGGAGCGGCTACACCTTC	CASTMGGTGSGYTF
TRBD2	TRBV6-1	once	TRBJ2-3	TGTGCCAGCAGTGAGGGATTTTCTAGCGGACTAACAGATACGCAGTATTTT	CASSEGFSSGLTDTQYF
.	TRBV28	.	TRBJ2-7	TGTGCCAGCAGTTTCCCCAGGGTCCCCTACGAGCAGTACTTC	CASSFPRVPYEQYF
TRBD1	TRBV28	few	TRBJ1-1	TGTGCCAGTGGAACAGGGGAGAACACTGAAGCTTTCTTT	CASGTGENTEAFF
TRBD2	TRBV19	.	TRBJ2-5	TGTGCCAGTACTGAGCGGGGCGGGTACCAAGAGACCCAGTACTTC	CASTERGGYQETQYF
.	TRBV28	.	TRBJ1-2	TGTGCCAGCAGTTTCCTCGGGACATCTCCCGGCTACACCTTC	CASSFLGTSPGYTF
.	TRBV18	.	TRBJ1-2	TGTGCCAGCTCACCATCTTTGTACAGGCAAGAGGGCTACACCTTC	CASSPSLYRQEGYTF
.	TRBV10-1	.	TRBJ2-1	TGCGCCAGTAGCCCCGCTATGAATGAGCAGTTCTTC	CASSPAMNEQFF
.	TRBV15	.	TRBJ2-1	TGTGCCACCAGCAGAGTAACAGGGTCCAATGAGCAGTTCTTC	CATSRVTGSNEQFF
.	TRBV7-7	.	TRBJ2-5	TGTGCTAGCAGCCAAGCCCAGGGGGGTGAGACCCAGTACTTC	CASSQAQGGETQYF
.	TRBV2	few	TRBJ2-5	TGTGCCAGCAGTGAAGAGGCAGGGGATGCAGAGACCCAGTACTTC	CASSEEAGDAETQYF
TRBD2	TRBV10-3	.	TRBJ2-7	TGTGCCATCAGTGAAGGTCCGTTGCTAGCGGGCGCCTACGAGCAGTACTTC	CAISEGPLLAGAYEQYF
.	TRBV6-5	.	TRBJ1-3	TGTGCCAGCAGTTACTCCGGGAGCTCTGGAAACACCATATATTTT	CASSYSGSSGNTIYF
.	TRBV6-5	.	TRBJ1-4	TGTGCCAGCACCCCCAACGGCAGGACTAATGAAAAACTGTTTTTT	CASTPNGRTNEKLFF
.	TRBV7-6	once	TRBJ2-2	TGTGCCAGCAGCCTATTTCAGTCTAGTGCGAGCGGACCCGGGGAGCTGTTTTTT	CASSLFQSSASGPGELFF
.	TRBV11-2	few	TRBJ2-5	TGTGCCAGCAGCTTAGTAACAGGGCAAGAGACCCAGTACTTC	CASSLVTGQETQYF
TRBD2	TRBV4-2	.	TRBJ2-7	TGTGCCAGCAGCCTCGGACTAGCGGACGAGCAGTACTTC	CASSLGLADEQYF
TRBD2	TRBV6-5	once	TRBJ2-7	TGTGCCAGCAGTTCCCCCGGACTAGCGGGAAGGGAGCAGTACTTC	CASSSPGLAGREQYF
.	TRBV9	.	TRBJ2-3	TGTGCCAGCAGCGCCCGTGATCTGGGCGCAGATACGCAGTATTTT	CASSARDLGADTQYF
.	TRBV5-1	once	TRBJ2-7	TGCGCCAGCAGCTTTGGCGGGACCTCAACCGGCAGCCAGCAGTACTTC	CASSFGGTSTGSQQYF
TRBD1	TRBV4-1	.	TRBJ2-2	TGCGCCAGCAGCCGTCAGGGGGCAAACACCGGGGAGCTGTTTTTT	CASSRQGANTGELFF
TRBD1	TRBV4-1	.	TRBJ1-1	TGCGCCAGCAGCCAAGAAGGGGGCCAGAACACTGAAGCTTTCTTT	CASSQEGGQNTEAFF
TRBD1	TRBV18	.	TRBJ1-2	TGTGCCAGCTCAGCCCGGGACAGGCCTTTACACCCCTATGGCTACACCTTC	CASSARDRPLHPYGYTF
.	TRBV28	.	TRBJ2-3	TGTGCCAGCAGTCCTCAGCGGGTGAGGACAGATACGCAGTATTTT	CASSPQRVRTDTQYF
.	TRBV30	.	TRBJ2-1	TGTGCCTGGAGTGTAAAGGCCGCAGAAAAGGGGGATGAGCAGTTCTTC	CAWSVKAAEKGDEQFF